This is a list of T cell receptor beta chains from one sample in a study of STAT5B mutations in CD4+ large granular lymphocyte leukemia. This table comes from immunoSEQ multiplex PCR, and its TCRdb copy is limited to in-frame clones, with some not included. Of about 30,000 clones listed, approximately 79% are singletons. The specimen was CD4+ T cells from blood buffy coats. The receptors come from a human donor in good health. CDR3s include the opening cysteine and the closing phenylalanine or tryptophan. A D gene is named only where the DNA matches it firmly. Expanded clones are given a class, and other clones once, few, many or no size at all.

d_gene: NA; v_gene: TRBV6-5; j_gene: TRBJ2-3; abundance: NA; CDR3aa: CASRPVGGGDTQYF; CDR3nt: TGTGCCAGCAGACCGGTTGGGGGCGGGGATACGCAGTATTTT
d_gene: TRBD1; v_gene: TRBV5-4; j_gene: TRBJ2-5; abundance: NA; CDR3aa: CASRTGGTETQYF; CDR3nt: TGTGCCAGCAGGACAGGGGGAACGGAGACCCAGTACTTC
d_gene: NA; v_gene: TRBV2; j_gene: TRBJ1-2; abundance: NA; CDR3aa: CASSDLGNGYTF; CDR3nt: TGTGCCAGCAGTGACTTGGGGAATGGCTACACCTTC
d_gene: TRBD1; v_gene: TRBV4-1; j_gene: TRBJ1-1; abundance: NA; CDR3aa: CASSQEATGFGEAFF; CDR3nt: TGCGCCAGCAGCCAAGAGGCGACAGGGTTTGGTGAAGCTTTCTTT
d_gene: NA; v_gene: TRBV5-1; j_gene: TRBJ2-1; abundance: NA; CDR3aa: CASSWEQGREQFF; CDR3nt: TGCGCCAGCAGCTGGGAACAGGGCCGCGAGCAGTTCTTC
d_gene: TRBD2; v_gene: TRBV6-5; j_gene: TRBJ2-5; abundance: NA; CDR3aa: CASSYSTGGRETQYF; CDR3nt: TGTGCCAGCAGTTACTCGACGGGGGGGAGAGAGACCCAGTACTTC
d_gene: TRBD2; v_gene: TRBV5-4; j_gene: TRBJ2-1; abundance: once; CDR3aa: CASSSTSIYNEQFF; CDR3nt: TGTGCCAGCAGCTCGACTAGCATATACAATGAGCAGTTCTTC
d_gene: NA; v_gene: TRBV27; j_gene: TRBJ2-5; abundance: NA; CDR3aa: CASSSSEQALQETQYF; CDR3nt: TGTGCCAGCAGTTCATCCGAACAGGCCCTCCAAGAGACCCAGTACTTC
d_gene: TRBD2; v_gene: TRBV18; j_gene: TRBJ2-3; abundance: NA; CDR3aa: CASSPGLAGVADTQYF; CDR3nt: TGTGCCAGCTCACCGGGACTAGCGGGGGTTGCAGATACGCAGTATTTT
d_gene: TRBD1; v_gene: TRBV9; j_gene: TRBJ1-2; abundance: once; CDR3aa: CASSVGQGGAYGYTF; CDR3nt: TGTGCCAGCAGCGTAGGGCAGGGGGGCGCGTATGGCTACACCTTC
d_gene: TRBD1; v_gene: TRBV19; j_gene: TRBJ2-5; abundance: NA; CDR3aa: CASSIGDRDQETQYF; CDR3nt: TGTGCCAGTAGTATAGGTGACAGGGACCAAGAGACCCAGTACTTC
d_gene: TRBD2; v_gene: TRBV10-3; j_gene: TRBJ2-7; abundance: NA; CDR3aa: CAISESSGGYEQYF; CDR3nt: TGTGCCATCAGTGAGTCTAGCGGGGGCTACGAGCAGTACTTC
d_gene: TRBD1; v_gene: TRBV6-1; j_gene: TRBJ2-7; abundance: NA; CDR3aa: CASSVQGVPYEQYF; CDR3nt: TGTGCCAGCAGTGTCCAGGGGGTTCCCTACGAGCAGTACTTC
d_gene: NA; v_gene: TRBV9; j_gene: TRBJ1-6; abundance: NA; CDR3aa: CASSVEGVSPLHF; CDR3nt: TGTGCCAGCAGCGTAGAGGGGGTTTCACCCCTCCACTTT
d_gene: NA; v_gene: TRBV7-9; j_gene: TRBJ1-4; abundance: NA; CDR3aa: CASSLGPNEKLFF; CDR3nt: TGTGCCAGCAGCTTAGGCCCTAATGAAAAACTGTTTTTT
d_gene: TRBD1; v_gene: TRBV6-1; j_gene: TRBJ1-4; abundance: few; CDR3aa: CASSVTGAATNEKLFF; CDR3nt: TGTGCCAGCAGTGTGACAGGGGCTGCAACTAATGAAAAACTGTTTTTT
d_gene: NA; v_gene: TRBV5-8; j_gene: TRBJ1-2; abundance: NA; CDR3aa: CASSFPNYGYTF; CDR3nt: TGTGCCAGCAGCTTTCCAAACTATGGCTACACCTTC
d_gene: TRBD1; v_gene: TRBV27; j_gene: TRBJ2-2; abundance: NA; CDR3aa: CASSFTGGISGELFF; CDR3nt: TGTGCCAGCAGTTTTACAGGGGGAATCTCGGGGGAGCTGTTTTTT
d_gene: NA; v_gene: TRBV7-2; j_gene: TRBJ2-7; abundance: NA; CDR3aa: CASSKGGRGYYEQYF; CDR3nt: TGTGCCAGCAGCAAAGGGGGGCGGGGGTACTACGAGCAGTACTTC
d_gene: NA; v_gene: TRBV27; j_gene: TRBJ1-3; abundance: once; CDR3aa: CASSFGGNGNTIYF; CDR3nt: TGTGCCAGCAGTTTCGGAGGGAACGGAAACACCATATATTTT
d_gene: NA; v_gene: TRBV19; j_gene: TRBJ1-4; abundance: NA; CDR3aa: CASSTILGSEKLFF; CDR3nt: TGTGCCAGTAGTACGATCTTGGGGTCGGAAAAACTGTTTTTT
d_gene: NA; v_gene: TRBV27; j_gene: TRBJ1-2; abundance: NA; CDR3aa: CASSLGGGYGYTF; CDR3nt: TGTGCCAGCAGTTTAGGGGGAGGCTATGGCTACACCTTC
d_gene: TRBD1; v_gene: TRBV7-2; j_gene: TRBJ1-2; abundance: NA; CDR3aa: CASRPTGDYGYTF; CDR3nt: TGTGCCAGCAGGCCTACAGGGGACTATGGCTACACCTTC
d_gene: NA; v_gene: TRBV7-9; j_gene: TRBJ1-5; abundance: NA; CDR3aa: CASSLLGQTSNQPQHF; CDR3nt: TGTGCCAGCAGCCTACTCGGACAGACTAGCAATCAGCCCCAGCATTTT
d_gene: TRBD2; v_gene: TRBV18; j_gene: TRBJ2-7; abundance: NA; CDR3aa: CASSPFERGYEQYF; CDR3nt: TGTGCCAGCTCACCATTCGAGCGGGGTTACGAGCAGTACTTC
d_gene: TRBD2; v_gene: TRBV5-1; j_gene: TRBJ2-2; abundance: once; CDR3aa: CASSLGTSGDSGELFF; CDR3nt: TGCGCCAGCAGCTTGGGGACTAGCGGGGATAGCGGGGAGCTGTTTTTT
d_gene: TRBD1; v_gene: TRBV5-4; j_gene: TRBJ2-1; abundance: NA; CDR3aa: CASSRRDRGSSYNEQFF; CDR3nt: TGTGCCAGCAGCCGGAGGGACAGGGGGAGCTCCTACAATGAGCAGTTCTTC
d_gene: NA; v_gene: TRBV29-1; j_gene: TRBJ1-1; abundance: few; CDR3aa: CSVDTRNTEAFF; CDR3nt: TGCAGCGTTGATACGCGGAACACTGAAGCTTTCTTT
d_gene: TRBD2; v_gene: TRBV6-6; j_gene: TRBJ2-7; abundance: NA; CDR3aa: CASSFTSGASYEQYF; CDR3nt: TGTGCCAGCAGTTTCACTAGCGGGGCCTCCTACGAGCAGTACTTC
d_gene: NA; v_gene: TRBV6-6; j_gene: TRBJ2-5; abundance: NA; CDR3aa: CASSYRGFQETQYF; CDR3nt: TGTGCCAGCAGTTACAGAGGGTTCCAAGAGACCCAGTACTTC
d_gene: NA; v_gene: TRBV25-1; j_gene: TRBJ2-2; abundance: NA; CDR3aa: CASSRRGAGELFF; CDR3nt: TGTGCCAGCAGTAGACGTGGAGCCGGGGAGCTGTTTTTT
d_gene: TRBD2; v_gene: TRBV10-3; j_gene: TRBJ2-5; abundance: NA; CDR3aa: CAIRPSGGAGETQYF; CDR3nt: TGTGCCATCAGGCCTAGCGGGGGGGCGGGTGAGACCCAGTACTTC
d_gene: TRBD2; v_gene: TRBV5-4; j_gene: TRBJ2-5; abundance: once; CDR3aa: CASSLGSGGAIEQYF; CDR3nt: TGTGCCAGCAGCTTGGGTAGCGGGGGGGCCATAGAGCAGTACTTC
d_gene: TRBD1; v_gene: TRBV27; j_gene: TRBJ2-4; abundance: NA; CDR3aa: CASSSHRGWGKNIQYF; CDR3nt: TGTGCCAGCAGTTCCCACAGGGGATGGGGCAAAAACATTCAGTACTTC
d_gene: NA; v_gene: TRBV7-2; j_gene: TRBJ1-4; abundance: NA; CDR3aa: CASSFQGLTNEKLFF; CDR3nt: TGTGCCAGCAGCTTCCAGGGGTTAACTAATGAAAAACTGTTTTTT
d_gene: NA; v_gene: TRBV7-2; j_gene: TRBJ1-1; abundance: NA; CDR3aa: CASSPSGTNTEAFF; CDR3nt: TGTGCCAGCAGCCCATCCGGGACTAACACTGAAGCTTTCTTT
d_gene: NA; v_gene: TRBV28; j_gene: TRBJ1-5; abundance: NA; CDR3aa: CASREGGFQPQHF; CDR3nt: TGTGCCAGCCGAGAAGGGGGGTTCCAGCCCCAGCATTTT
d_gene: NA; v_gene: TRBV28; j_gene: TRBJ1-5; abundance: NA; CDR3aa: CASSSHTGGGNQPQHF; CDR3nt: TGTGCCAGCAGTTCCCATACGGGGGGCGGCAATCAGCCCCAGCATTTT
d_gene: NA; v_gene: TRBV5-4; j_gene: TRBJ2-6; abundance: few; CDR3aa: CASSIRGTGANVLTF; CDR3nt: TGTGCCAGCAGCATTCGAGGGACTGGGGCCAACGTCCTGACTTTC
d_gene: TRBD2; v_gene: TRBV28; j_gene: TRBJ2-3; abundance: NA; CDR3aa: CASSPLGTSGGPTDTQYF; CDR3nt: TGTGCCAGCAGCCCCCTCGGGACTAGCGGGGGGCCCACAGATACGCAGTATTTT
d_gene: NA; v_gene: TRBV4-1; j_gene: TRBJ2-5; abundance: NA; CDR3aa: CASSQDRGGGPETQYF; CDR3nt: TGCGCCAGCAGCCAAGATCGGGGCGGAGGACCGGAGACCCAGTACTTC
d_gene: NA; v_gene: TRBV19; j_gene: TRBJ2-3; abundance: NA; CDR3aa: CASREEGKRDTQYF; CDR3nt: TGTGCCAGTAGGGAGGAGGGTAAGAGAGATACGCAGTATTTT
d_gene: TRBD1; v_gene: TRBV5-6; j_gene: TRBJ1-2; abundance: NA; CDR3aa: CASRLGQSYGYTF; CDR3nt: TGTGCCAGCAGACTGGGACAGAGCTATGGCTACACCTTC
d_gene: TRBD2; v_gene: TRBV2; j_gene: TRBJ2-7; abundance: once; CDR3aa: CASSTRGGPSSYEQYF; CDR3nt: TGTGCCAGCAGTACCCGGGGGGGACCGAGCTCCTACGAGCAGTACTTC
d_gene: TRBD1; v_gene: TRBV5-1; j_gene: TRBJ2-5; abundance: once; CDR3aa: CASSQPTGVQETQYF; CDR3nt: TGCGCCAGCAGCCAACCGACAGGGGTCCAAGAGACCCAGTACTTC
d_gene: NA; v_gene: TRBV7-2; j_gene: TRBJ2-3; abundance: NA; CDR3aa: CASSFSGGGLDTQYF; CDR3nt: TGTGCCAGCAGCTTTTCAGGGGGGGGATTGGATACGCAGTATTTT
d_gene: NA; v_gene: TRBV9; j_gene: TRBJ1-2; abundance: NA; CDR3aa: CASSVAWGANYGYTF; CDR3nt: TGTGCCAGCAGCGTTGCTTGGGGGGCCAACTATGGCTACACCTTC
d_gene: NA; v_gene: TRBV9; j_gene: TRBJ1-2; abundance: NA; CDR3aa: CASSVGSQSYGYTF; CDR3nt: TGTGCCAGCAGCGTAGGTTCACAGTCCTATGGCTACACCTTC
d_gene: NA; v_gene: TRBV10-3; j_gene: TRBJ1-1; abundance: few; CDR3aa: CAISLGGLTEAFF; CDR3nt: TGTGCCATCAGCTTGGGAGGGTTAACTGAAGCTTTCTTT
d_gene: NA; v_gene: TRBV6-6; j_gene: TRBJ1-1; abundance: NA; CDR3aa: CASSWGVEAEAFF; CDR3nt: TGTGCCAGCAGTTGGGGGGTCGAGGCTGAAGCTTTCTTT
d_gene: TRBD2; v_gene: TRBV5-1; j_gene: TRBJ2-7; abundance: NA; CDR3aa: CASSLVLAGDSYEQYF; CDR3nt: TGCGCCAGCAGCTTGGTCTTAGCGGGGGACTCCTACGAGCAGTACTTC